These 19 T cell receptor beta chains came from one sample sequenced in a study of control samples from healthy donors and cancer patients. The data were produced by immunoSEQ multiplex PCR, yet TCRdb's version contains in-frame clones alone and is incomplete. The sample consists of tens of thousands of clones, approximately 95% of them appearing once. Specimen: blood. These receptors were collected from a woman in her twenties or thirties in good health.

The J gene is TRBJ2-7, the V gene TRBV7-8; D not certain. V shed 2 bases and J shed 2 bases, with 10 bases lying between them. The length of the CDR3 is 14 residues. Per germline, CDR1 SGHVS and CDR2 FQNEAQ. DNA for the CDR3: TGTGCCAGCAGCTTAAGGGTCCTAACCTACGAGCAGTACTTC. Translation gives CASSLRVLTYEQYF.

This clone was seen only once. J is TRBJ2-5 and V is TRBV11-2; D gene uncertain. The length of the CDR3 is 14 residues. Germline V gene lookup returns CDR1 SGHAT and CDR2 FQNNGV. The V gene lost 2 bases and the J gene lost 5 bases, with 12 bases spanning the gap. The CDR3 sequence: CASSLTRRVETQYF. The DNA for the CDR3 is TGTGCCAGCAGCTTAACTCGACGGGTGGAGACCCAGTACTTC.

This sequence joins TRBV12-3 or TRBV12-4 and TRBJ1-1; unclear D gene. Trimming took 3 bases from V and 8 from J, leaving 7 bases between them. The length of the CDR3 is 11 residues. CDR3 DNA sequence: TGTGCCAGCAGTTTTTTCGCCGAAGCTTTCTTT. Protein sequence: CASSFFAEAFF.

The V and J genes are TRBV6-5 and TRBJ1-5; perhaps TRBD1 as D (5 bases). The CDR3 covers 14 residues. Trimming stripped 5 bases from V and 2 bases from J, with 10 bases between. CDR1 MNHEY and CDR2 SVGAGI come from the germline V gene. The CDR3 DNA reads as TGTGCCAGCAGTCAACCGGGGGGCAATCAGCCCCAGCATTTT. This encodes CASSQPGGNQPQHF.

Here the CDR3 reads CASSLYSGTEAFF. The CDR3 DNA reads as TGTGCCAGCAGCCTCTATTCGGGCACTGAAGCTTTCTTT. This chain joins TRBV12-3 or TRBV12-4 and TRBJ1-1; D is uncertain. Trimming pared 6 bases from V and 4 bases from J, leaving 12 bases between. The CDR3 contains 13 residues.

The genes are TRBV9 and TRBJ1-2; maybe TRBD1 (6 bases). This CDR3 is built from 12 residues. Germline CDR1 reads SGDLS; CDR2 reads YYNGEE. V was cut by 3 bases and J by 7 bases, with 10 bases left in between. The CDR3 DNA reads TGTGCCAGCAGCGCCCAGGGGCGTGGCTACACCTTC. As protein: CASSAQGRGYTF.

This rearrangement joins TRBV3-1 (or the pseudogene TRBV3-2) to TRBJ2-2, with 8 bases fitting TRBD2. Per the germline V gene, CDR1 is LGHDT and CDR2 is YNNKEL (reference sequence). Trimming took 6 bases from V and 1 from J; bases not matched to a gene: 4. The length of the CDR3 is 15 residues. Here the CDR3 reads CASRSLAGNTGELFF. The CDR3 bases are TGTGCCAGCAGATCTCTAGCGGGGAACACCGGGGAGCTGTTTTTT.

The chain joins TRBV28 to TRBJ2-3, with 7 positions matching TRBD1. With V trimmed by 6 bases and J by 7 bases, 4 bases remained unmatched. From germline, CDR1 is MDHEN and CDR2 SYDVKM. The CDR3 contains 12 residues. CDR3 sequence (DNA): TGTGCCAGCAGCCAACAGGGGTATACGCAGTATTTT. This sequence encodes CASSQQGYTQYF.

This clone came up once. This chain joins TRBV29-1 and TRBJ1-2, with 7 bases aligning to TRBD1. Trimming took 6 bases from V and 3 from J; bases not matched to a gene: 10. Germline V gene data show CDR1 as SQVTM and CDR2 as ANQGSEA. This CDR3 comprises 14 residues. CDR3 in amino acids: CSVEMGQLDYGYTF. The CDR3 DNA reads TGCAGCGTCGAAATGGGACAGTTGGACTATGGCTACACCTTC.

The V and J genes are TRBV5-1 and TRBJ1-3, with D maybe TRBD1 (6 bases). Deletions cut 0 bases from V and 6 bases from J, with 10 bases between. CDR1 and CDR2 (germline): SGHRS, YFSETQ. The CDR3 covers 14 residues. The CDR3 DNA reads as TGCGCCAGCAGCTTGGAAGCAGGGGAAAACACCATATATTTT. As protein: CASSLEAGENTIYF.

The rearrangement links TRBV5-1 to TRBJ2-3; 8 nucleotides agree with TRBD2. CDR1 and CDR2 (germline): SGHRS, YFSETQ. This CDR3 region has 16 residues. The trim removed 0 bases at V and 5 bases at J, leaving 8 bases unmatched. The CDR3: CASSLVTSGEGDTQYF. CDR3 nucleotides: TGCGCCAGCAGCTTGGTTACTAGCGGCGAAGGAGATACGCAGTATTTT.

Here the CDR3 reads CATSEGDRGYEQYF. In nucleotides, the CDR3 is TGTGCCACCAGTGAAGGGGACAGGGGATACGAGCAGTACTTC. V gene TRBV24-1 combines with J gene TRBJ2-7, with 10 nucleotides matching TRBD1. The CDR3 runs 14 residues. In germline, CDR1 is KGHDR, CDR2 SFDVKD. The V gene end was trimmed by 4 bases and the J gene end by 4 bases; junction bases not matched to a gene: 3.

This clone was recorded once. The V and J genes are TRBV11-2 and TRBJ2-3, with D maybe TRBD1 (5 bases). V lost 2 bases, J lost 6 bases, and 15 bases lay in between. In germline, CDR1 is SGHAT, CDR2 FQNNGV. This CDR3 is built from 15 residues. CDR3 DNA: TGTGCCAGCAGCTTAACCCACCAGGGTGGGGATACGCAGTATTTT. This sequence encodes CASSLTHQGGDTQYF.

CDR3 DNA sequence: TGTGCCACCAGTGCTCGGACAGGGGTTGGTGAAAAACTGTTTTTT. Residues: CATSARTGVGEKLFF. J is TRBJ1-4 and V is TRBV24-1, with 9 bases matching TRBD1. V lost 5 bases and J lost 7; bases outside the gene matches: 7. The CDR3 runs to 15 residues. Germline values: CDR1 KGHDR, CDR2 SFDVKD.

The rearrangement uses TRBV5-1 and TRBJ2-5; D gene unclear. The V end lost 4 bases, the J end lost 1 base, and 8 bases lay between the germline ends. Germline CDR1 reads SGHRS; CDR2 reads YFSETQ. This CDR3 comprises 13 residues. The CDR3 sequence is CASSPDSQETQYF. The CDR3 DNA reads as TGCGCCAGCAGCCCAGACTCCCAAGAGACCCAGTACTTC. The entire variable domain, with the rest obtained from reference TRBV5-1 and TRBJ2-5, is as follows: KAGVTQTPRYLIKTRGQQVTLSCSPISGHRSVSWYQQTPGQGLQFLFEYFSETQRNKGNFPGRFSGRQFSNSRSEMNVSTLELGDSALYLCASSPDSQETQYFGPGTRLLVL.

This CDR3 reads CASSLGQGTFGYTF. DNA of the CDR3: TGTGCCAGCAGTCTTGGACAGGGCACATTTGGCTACACCTTC. The chain joins TRBV5-6 to TRBJ1-2; 8 bases are a match to TRBD1. V lost 5 bases, J lost 7 bases, and 10 bases stayed unmatched. CDR3 length equals 14 residues. Germline CDR1 SGHDT, CDR2 YYEEEE.

This chain uses TRBV9 with TRBJ2-1; D is possibly TRBD1 or TRBD2 (5 bases each). CDR3 size: 15 residues. Germline values: CDR1 SGDLS, CDR2 YYNGEE. V lost 3 bases to trimming and J lost 2 bases, with 12 bases between them. CDR3 sequence (DNA): TGTGCCAGCAGCGCCAGGGACGCTCCCTACAATGAGCAGTTCTTC. Translation: CASSARDAPYNEQFF.

The V call is TRBV6-6, the J call TRBJ1-2; D unresolved. CDR3 size: 14 residues. Germline V gene lookup returns CDR1 MNHNY and CDR2 SVGAGI (reference sequence). Trimming left V 8 bases short and J 4 bases short, with 17 bases between. The CDR3 region is CASQTSREIYGYTF. The CDR3 coding sequence is TGTGCCAGCCAAACCTCCCGAGAAATCTATGGCTACACCTTC.

V is TRBV28 and J is TRBJ1-6; 7 bases line up with TRBD1. Germline V gene sequence: CDR1 MDHEN, CDR2 SYDVKM. The CDR3 sequence is 18 residues long. V shed 5 bases and J 0 bases; nucleotides not matched to a gene: 10. The CDR3 region has the DNA TGTGCCAGCAGTACAGGGGACGAGGGTAGCTCCTATAATTCACCCCTCCACTTT. This codes for CASSTGDEGSSYNSPLHF.